This entry describes one T cell receptor (beta chain). Other DNA sequences in the same sample also yield this CDR3. The V gene lost 3 bases and the J gene lost 5 bases, with 7 bases spanning the gap. The germline CDR1 and CDR2 sequences are MDHEN and SYDVKM. The CDR3 sequence is 12 residues long. The data stem from a study of shared clonotypes between healthy human individuals. Clones were sequenced by immunoSEQ multiplex PCR, and TCRdb holds only the in-frame ones, with some missing. The table lists approximately 1,000,000 clones, approximately 80% of them singletons. The sequencing input was memory CD4+ T cells from PBMCs. Indicated subset: CD45RA-negative fraction. The sequence came from a man aged 18-30 years in good health. Some clones in this sample may be carry-over from other donors' samples. The V gene is TRBV28, the J gene TRBJ1-2; D remains ambiguous. This CDR3 reads CASSFKGYGYTF. CDR3 in DNA: TGTGCCAGCAGTTTCAAGGGTTATGGCTACACCTTC.